The clone carrying this TCR beta chain was seen ten or more times. MiXCR, applied by TCRdb to the RACE reads, yields one record per CDR3 protein. The profile shows tens of thousands of distinct CDR3 sequences, approximately 10% of them singletons. CDR3 length: 14 amino acids. Germline CDR1 reads DFQATT; CDR2 reads SNEGSKA (reference sequence). The V gene lost 4 bases and the J gene lost 4 bases, with 15 bases spanning the gap. The sample originates from a study of human T cells and chemical hapten exposure. Time point: patch test 2, 6 weeks after DPC sensitization. As to treatment: therapeutic diphenylcyclopropenone sensitization with weekly scalp DPC. At every patch-test visit, blood was drawn before the patch test was applied.

This clonotype originated in a woman aged 30 to 39 with alopecia areata. Some clones in this sample may be carry-over from other donors' samples. Sequencing used whole blood, obtained in connection with sensitization to the hapten diphenylcyclopropenone (DPC). The rearrangement links TRBV20-1 to TRBJ2-3, with TRBD2 as a possible D gene (5 bases). Here the CDR3 DNA reads TGCAGTGCTATAAACGGCCTAGCTTCAGATACGCAGTATTTT. Protein: CSAINGLASDTQYF.